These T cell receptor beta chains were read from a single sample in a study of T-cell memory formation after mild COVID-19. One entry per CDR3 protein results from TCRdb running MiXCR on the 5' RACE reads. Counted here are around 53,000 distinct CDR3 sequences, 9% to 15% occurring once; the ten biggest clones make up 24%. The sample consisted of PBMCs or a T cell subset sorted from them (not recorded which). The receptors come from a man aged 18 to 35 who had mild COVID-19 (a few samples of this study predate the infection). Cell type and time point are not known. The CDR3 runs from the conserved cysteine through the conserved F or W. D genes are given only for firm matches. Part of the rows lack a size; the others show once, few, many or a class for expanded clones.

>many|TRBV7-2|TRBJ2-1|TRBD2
TGTGCCAGCAGCTCACTCTGGGGGACTAGTGGCCACAATGAGCAGTTCTTC
CASSSLWGTSGHNEQFF
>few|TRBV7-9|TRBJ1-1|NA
TGTGCCAGCAGCCGGCCCGAGAGTCCTGGGGCTTTCTTT
CASSRPESPGAFF
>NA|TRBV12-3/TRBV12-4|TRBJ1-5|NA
TGTGCCAGCAGTTTAAGGTTGGATCAGCCCCAGCATTTT
CASSLRLDQPQHF
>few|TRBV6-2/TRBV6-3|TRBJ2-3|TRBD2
TGTGCCAGCACCGATAGCGGGAGAGGGACAGATACGCAGTATTTT
CASTDSGRGTDTQYF
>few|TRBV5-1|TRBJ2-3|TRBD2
TGCGCCAGCAGCTTGCTAGCGGGGGGATTGGCAGATACGCAGTATTTT
CASSLLAGGLADTQYF
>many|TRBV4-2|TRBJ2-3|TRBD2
TGTGCCAGCAGCCCCGCGACTAGCGGGGGGGCAGATACGCAGTATTTT
CASSPATSGGADTQYF
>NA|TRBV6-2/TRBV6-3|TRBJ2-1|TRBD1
TGTGCCAGCAACCCGGGACAGTCCTCCTACAATGAGCAGTTCTTC
CASNPGQSSYNEQFF
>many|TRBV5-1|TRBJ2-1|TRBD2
TGCGCCAGCAGCAGGCCGGGACTAGAGACCAATGAGCAGTTCTTC
CASSRPGLETNEQFF
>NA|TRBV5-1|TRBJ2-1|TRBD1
TGCGCCAGCAGCTTTGGGACAGGGCACAATGAGCAGTTCTTC
CASSFGTGHNEQFF
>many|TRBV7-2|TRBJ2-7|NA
TGTGCCAGCAGCTTAGGCGGGACAGTCTCCTACGAGCAGTACTTC
CASSLGGTVSYEQYF
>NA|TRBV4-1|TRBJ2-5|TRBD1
TGCGCCAGCAGCCCCACAGGGGGAACGATCCAAGAGACCCAGTACTTC
CASSPTGGTIQETQYF
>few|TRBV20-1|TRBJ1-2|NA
TGCAGTGCTCCCGCCGAACCTGGCTACACCTTC
CSAPAEPGYTF
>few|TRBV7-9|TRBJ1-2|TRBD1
TGTGCCAGCAGCCCCCTGGGACAGGATGAAGGCTACACCTTC
CASSPLGQDEGYTF
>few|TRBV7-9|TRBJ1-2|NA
TGTGCCAGCAGCTATGTTTCGAACTATGGCTACACCTTC
CASSYVSNYGYTF
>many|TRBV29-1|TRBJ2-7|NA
TGCAGCGTCCGGAGTCGGTACGAGCAGTACTTC
CSVRSRYEQYF
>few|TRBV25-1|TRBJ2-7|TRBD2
TGTGCCAGCAGTGAATTTGGCAGGGAGGGAGAGCAGTACTTC
CASSEFGREGEQYF
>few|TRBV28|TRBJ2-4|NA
TGTGCCAGCAGTGTAACAGGGGGGGGTCACATTCAGTACTTC
CASSVTGGGHIQYF
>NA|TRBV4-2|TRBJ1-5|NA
TGTGCCAGCAGCCAAGTAGGGGGGGGGGCAGATCAGCCCCAGCATTTT
CASSQVGGGADQPQHF
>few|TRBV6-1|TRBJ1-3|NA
TGTGCCAGCAGTGTCCGGGGGGGGCCTCTAAGAGCTGGAAACACCATATATTTT
CASSVRGGPLRAGNTIYF
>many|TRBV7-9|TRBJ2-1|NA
TGTGCCAGCAGCTTAGGCTCCTACAATGAGCAGTTCTTC
CASSLGSYNEQFF
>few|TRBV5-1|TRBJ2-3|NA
TGCGCCAGCAGCGGGAACCGCGTGACAGATACGCAGTATTTT
CASSGNRVTDTQYF
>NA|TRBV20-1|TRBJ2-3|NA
TGCAGTGAAAGAGGACAGTACGGCTCAGATACGCAGTATTTT
CSERGQYGSDTQYF
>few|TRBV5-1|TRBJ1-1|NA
TGCGCCAGCAGCTTTATTTTTGGCAACACGAACACTGAAGCTTTCTTT
CASSFIFGNTNTEAFF
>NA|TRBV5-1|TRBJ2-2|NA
TGCGCCAGCAGCTTGGACGGGAACACCGGGGAGCTGTTTTTT
CASSLDGNTGELFF
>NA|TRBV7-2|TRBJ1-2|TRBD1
TGTGCCAGCATAGACAGGGGGCAGGGTGGCTACACCTTC
CASIDRGQGGYTF
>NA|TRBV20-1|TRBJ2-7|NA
TGCAGTGCTAGCTCCGGGGAGGCCTACGAGCAGTACTTC
CSASSGEAYEQYF
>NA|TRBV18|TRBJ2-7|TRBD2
TGTGCCAGCTCACCACCCGGACTAGTCCCGTCCTACGAGCAGTACTTC
CASSPPGLVPSYEQYF
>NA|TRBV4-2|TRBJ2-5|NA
TGTGCCAGCAGCCTCGACGCTTTCCAAGAGACCCAGTACTTC
CASSLDAFQETQYF
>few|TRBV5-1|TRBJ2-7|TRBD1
TGCGCCAGCAGAAGGGACAGGGGGCTCTCCTACGAGCAGTACTTC
CASRRDRGLSYEQYF
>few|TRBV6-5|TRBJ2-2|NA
TGTGCCAGCAGTTACGTAGGGGCGGACACCGGGGAGCTGTTTTTT
CASSYVGADTGELFF
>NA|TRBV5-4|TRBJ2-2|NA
TGTGCCAGCAGTCGTACAGGGTCGGGAATCACCGGGGAGCTGTTTTTT
CASSRTGSGITGELFF
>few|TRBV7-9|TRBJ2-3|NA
TGTGCCAGTGTATTGAGCACAGATACGCAGTATTTT
CASVLSTDTQYF
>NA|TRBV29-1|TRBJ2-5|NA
TGCAGCGTTGAGTTGGTGGGGGTACAAGAGACCCAGTACTTC
CSVELVGVQETQYF
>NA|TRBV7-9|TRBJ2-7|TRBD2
TGTGCCAGCAGCTCAAGAGCGGGAGGGCCGGTTTCCGAGCAGTACTTC
CASSSRAGGPVSEQYF
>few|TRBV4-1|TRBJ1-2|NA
TGCGCCAGCAGCCAAGAGCGGGGACTTCTATATGGCTACACCTTC
CASSQERGLLYGYTF
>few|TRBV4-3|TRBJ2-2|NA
TGCGCCAGCAGCCACCGGGGGGCGTTCCCCACCGGGGAGCTGTTTTTT
CASSHRGAFPTGELFF
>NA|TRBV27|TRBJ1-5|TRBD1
TGTGCCAGCAGCCTAACACAGGGGAGGCAGCCCCAGCATTTT
CASSLTQGRQPQHF
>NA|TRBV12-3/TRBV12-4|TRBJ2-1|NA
TGTGCCAGCAGTTTATGGACCAGCTCCTACAATGAGCAGTTCTTC
CASSLWTSSYNEQFF
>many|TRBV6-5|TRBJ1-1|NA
TGTGCCAGCAGTTACTCGGGGACAACGACCACTGAAGCTTTCTTT
CASSYSGTTTTEAFF
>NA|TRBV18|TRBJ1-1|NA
TGTGCCAGCTCACCGGAGGAGAACACTGAAGCTTTCTTT
CASSPEENTEAFF
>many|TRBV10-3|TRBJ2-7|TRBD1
TGTGCCATCAGGGTTTCGGGACAGGGGTACGAGCAGTACTTC
CAIRVSGQGYEQYF
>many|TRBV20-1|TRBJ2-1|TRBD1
TGCAGTGCTTCCCCATCAAGGACAGGGCAGTTCTTC
CSASPSRTGQFF
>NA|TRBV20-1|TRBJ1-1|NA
TGCAGTGCTAGAGGACAGAACACTGAAGCTTTCTTT
CSARGQNTEAFF
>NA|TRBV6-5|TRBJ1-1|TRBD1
TGTGCCAGCAGTCCTAGGGGGCGCGGGAACACTGAAGCTTTCTTT
CASSPRGRGNTEAFF
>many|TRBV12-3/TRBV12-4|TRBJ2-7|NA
TGTGCCAGCACCCCCCGGTGGGGGAACTACGAGCAGTACTTC
CASTPRWGNYEQYF
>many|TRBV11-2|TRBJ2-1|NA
TGTGCCAGCAGCTTAGGACCCGGGACTTCGACCTACAATGAGCAGTTCTTC
CASSLGPGTSTYNEQFF
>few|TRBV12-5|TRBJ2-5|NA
TGTGCTAGTGGATCGACAGGAGAGACCCAGTACTTC
CASGSTGETQYF
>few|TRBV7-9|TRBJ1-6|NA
TGTGCCAGCAGCTTAGGCCACTTTAATTCACCCCTCCACTTT
CASSLGHFNSPLHF
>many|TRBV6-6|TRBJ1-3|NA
TGTGCCAGCAGTTACCTCACAGCTGGAAACACCATATATTTT
CASSYLTAGNTIYF
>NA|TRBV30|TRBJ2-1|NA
TGTGCCTGGTCTCAGGGGGGTCCTTACAATGAGCAGTTCTTC
CAWSQGGPYNEQFF
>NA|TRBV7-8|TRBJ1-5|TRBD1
TGTGCCAGCAGCCCAAGGGGACAGGGGGCTAGCAATCAGCCCCAGCATTTT
CASSPRGQGASNQPQHF
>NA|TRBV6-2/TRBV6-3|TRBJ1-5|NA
TGTGCCAGCAGGGGGAATAGCAATCAGCCCCAGCATTTT
CASRGNSNQPQHF
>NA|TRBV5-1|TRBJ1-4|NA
TGCGCCAGCAGCTTGTCGGAGCCGGAGAATGAAAAACTGTTTTTT
CASSLSEPENEKLFF
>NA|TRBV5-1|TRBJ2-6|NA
TGCGCCAGCAGCTTGGATGGGGGCGCTGGGGCCAACGTCCTGACTTTC
CASSLDGGAGANVLTF
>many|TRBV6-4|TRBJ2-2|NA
TGTGCCAGCAGTGGGACAAACACCGGGGAGCTGTTTTTT
CASSGTNTGELFF
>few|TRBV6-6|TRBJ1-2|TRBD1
TGTGCCAGCAGCCAAATGGACAGGGTAAATGGCTACACCTTC
CASSQMDRVNGYTF
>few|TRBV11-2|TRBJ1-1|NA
TGTGCCAGCAGCTTAGGCGCGCTTATGGCCACTGAAGCTTTCTTT
CASSLGALMATEAFF
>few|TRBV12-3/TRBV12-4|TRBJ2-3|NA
TGTGCCAGCAGTTTGTGGTTGCGGGGTGAGGGCACAGATACGCAGTATTTT
CASSLWLRGEGTDTQYF
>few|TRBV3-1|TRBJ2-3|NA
TGTGCCAGCAGCCAAGCAGATACGCAGTATTTT
CASSQADTQYF